In its sample, the clone carrying this T cell receptor (beta chain) was seen many times. As yet, its antigen is unknown. In a library made to pick up alpha chains, this beta chain is a stray read with a size that means little. As for time point: sample taken at primary tumor resection. Samples were obtained from approximately 76 donors, all untreated early-stage non-small cell lung cancer patients. Unsorted whole RNA samples from tumor, nontumor lung or frozen PBMC were sequenced. The data were taken from a study of spatial heterogeneity in lung cancer. Losses at the gene ends were 5 bases for V and 6 bases for J; bases not matched to a gene: 7. This CDR3 has 16 amino acids. The germline CDR1 and CDR2 sequences are MDHEN and SYDVKM. TCRdb recomputed calls from the 5' RACE reads with MiXCR, one row per CDR3 protein. Of approximately 15,000 distinct CDR3 sequences listed, about 6.3% are singletons. General study findings and limits: Higher tumor mutation counts went along with higher counts of expanded intratumoral alpha and beta TCRs.

The receptor was isolated from a male donor with early-stage non-small cell lung cancer. Material: lung tumor tissue, obtained at surgery. V usage is TRBV28 and J usage is TRBJ2-2; 12 positions match TRBD1. The CDR3 is CASSTPGQGAAGELFF. As DNA, the CDR3 is TGTGCCAGCAGTACACCGGGACAGGGGGCGGCCGGGGAGCTGTTTTTT.